This T cell receptor beta chain was sequenced in a study of early T cells in non-severe SARS-CoV-2 infection. General study results and limits: A preference for anti-spike CD8 responses marked VDJdb matching, which missed private and CD4 specificities.

TCRdb reprocessed the 5' RACE reads with MiXCR, giving one entry per CDR3 protein. Here the sample spans some 40,000 distinct CDR3 sequences, roughly 4% being singletons. This clonotype is medium-sized. Its matching antigen is unknown. V was trimmed by 1 base and J by 1 base, leaving 13 bases between them. CDR3 length: 15 residues. Germline CDR1 is DFQATT and CDR2 is SNEGSKA (reference sequence). The origin of this receptor is an adult who was a healthcare worker with PCR-confirmed SARS-CoV-2 infection or an uninfected control (not recorded which). The chain combines TRBV20-1 with TRBJ1-1; D gene unclear. Input material: whole blood. CDR3 in DNA: TGCAGTGCTAGAGGTCTGCACACGCAGAACACTGAAGCTTTCTTT. It translates to CSARGLHTQNTEAFF.